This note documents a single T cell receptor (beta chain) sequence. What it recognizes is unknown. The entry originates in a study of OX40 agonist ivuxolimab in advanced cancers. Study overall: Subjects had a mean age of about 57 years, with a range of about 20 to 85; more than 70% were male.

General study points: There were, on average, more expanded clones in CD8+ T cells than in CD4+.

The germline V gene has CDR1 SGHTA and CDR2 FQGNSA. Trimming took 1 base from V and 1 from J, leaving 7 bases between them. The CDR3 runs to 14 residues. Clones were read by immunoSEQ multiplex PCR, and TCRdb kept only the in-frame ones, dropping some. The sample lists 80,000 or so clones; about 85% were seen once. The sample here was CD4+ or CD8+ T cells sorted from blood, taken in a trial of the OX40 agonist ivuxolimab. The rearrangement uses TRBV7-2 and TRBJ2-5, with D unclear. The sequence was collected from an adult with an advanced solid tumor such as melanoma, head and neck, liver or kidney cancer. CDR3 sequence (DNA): TGTGCCAGCAGCTTAGACCGGGTCCAAGAGACCCAGTACTTC. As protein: CASSLDRVQETQYF.